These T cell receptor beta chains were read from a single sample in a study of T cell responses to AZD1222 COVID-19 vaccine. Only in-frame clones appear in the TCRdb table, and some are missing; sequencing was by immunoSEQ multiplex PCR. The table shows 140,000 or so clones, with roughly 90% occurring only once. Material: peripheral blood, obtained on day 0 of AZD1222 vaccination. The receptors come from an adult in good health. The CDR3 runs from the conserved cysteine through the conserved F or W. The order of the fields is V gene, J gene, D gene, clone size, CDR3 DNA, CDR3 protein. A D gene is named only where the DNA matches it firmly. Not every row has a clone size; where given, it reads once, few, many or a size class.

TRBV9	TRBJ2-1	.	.	TGTGCCAGCAGCGTAGGTAGCGGAGGAACCTACAATGAGCAGTTCTTC	CASSVGSGGTYNEQFF
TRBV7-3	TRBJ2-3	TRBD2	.	TGTGCCAGCAGCCCGGGGGGGGATACGCAGTATTTT	CASSPGGDTQYF
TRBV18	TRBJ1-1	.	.	TGTGCCAGCTCACCCTGGGGAGAGCTTGGTATGAACACTGAAGCTTTCTTT	CASSPWGELGMNTEAFF
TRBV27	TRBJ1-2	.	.	TGTGCCAGCAGTTTAGGTCCCAACAGGAGGCGGGATGGCTACACCTTC	CASSLGPNRRRDGYTF
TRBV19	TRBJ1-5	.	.	TGTGCCAGTAGGAATGACAGGTCTAGCAATCAGCCCCAGCATTTT	CASRNDRSSNQPQHF
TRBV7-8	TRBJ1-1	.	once	TGTGCCAGCAGCTTAACTGTTCGGACCGCGAACACTGAAGCTTTCTTT	CASSLTVRTANTEAFF
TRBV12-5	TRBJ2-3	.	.	TGTGCTAGTGGTTGGCGGGATGTCGGAGATACGCAGTATTTT	CASGWRDVGDTQYF
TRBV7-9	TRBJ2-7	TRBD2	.	TGTGCCAGCAGCTTGGTTAGCGGGGCCTACGAGCAGTACTTC	CASSLVSGAYEQYF
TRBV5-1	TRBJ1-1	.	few	TGCGCCAGCAGCTTGAGGGAAAGGGGATTAACTGAAGCTTTCTTT	CASSLRERGLTEAFF
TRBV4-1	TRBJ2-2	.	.	TGCGCCAGCAGCTCCATCCCGGGACTCGGAGGGACCGGGGAGCTGTTTTTT	CASSSIPGLGGTGELFF
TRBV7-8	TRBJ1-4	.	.	TGTGCCAGCAGCTTATCTCCTGGGGGGGGCCTAACTAATGAAAAACTGTTTTTT	CASSLSPGGGLTNEKLFF
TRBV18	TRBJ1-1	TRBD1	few	TGTGCCAGCTCACTAAGGACAGGGTTGAACACTGAAGCTTTCTTT	CASSLRTGLNTEAFF
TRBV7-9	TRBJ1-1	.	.	TGTGCCAGCAGCCCCAACGGCCAGCTCCAACTAGGGGCTTTCTTT	CASSPNGQLQLGAFF
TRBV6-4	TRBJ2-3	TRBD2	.	TGTGCCAGCAGTGCGCTCACTAGCGGGGACCGATTTTTT	CASSALTSGDRFF
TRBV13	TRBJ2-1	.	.	TGTGCCAGCAGCTTCCGCGCCTACAATGAGCAGTTCTTC	CASSFRAYNEQFF
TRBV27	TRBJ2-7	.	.	TGTGCCAGCAGACTGGGGCCGAACCGGGGGACGGGCGAGCAGTACTTC	CASRLGPNRGTGEQYF
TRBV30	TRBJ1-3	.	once	TGTGCCTGGAGCGAGTCAGCGAAAGGCCCTTCTGGAAACACCATATATTTT	CAWSESAKGPSGNTIYF
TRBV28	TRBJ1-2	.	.	TGTGCCAGCAGTTTATCACGGGGGAACTATGGCTACACCTTC	CASSLSRGNYGYTF
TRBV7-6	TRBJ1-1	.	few	TGTGCCAGCAGCTCAATTGGACTCGCTGAAGCTTTCTTT	CASSSIGLAEAFF
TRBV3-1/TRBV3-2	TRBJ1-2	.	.	TGTGCCAGCAGCCCGGATGACGGCTTCGGCTATGGCTACACCTTC	CASSPDDGFGYGYTF
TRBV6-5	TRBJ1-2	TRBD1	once	TGTGCCAGCAGCTACAGGGGGCATGGCTACACCTTC	CASSYRGHGYTF
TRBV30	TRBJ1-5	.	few	TGTGCCTGGAGTTCTCCGGCCCCCGGGCCCCAGCATTTT	CAWSSPAPGPQHF
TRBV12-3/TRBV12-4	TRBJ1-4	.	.	TGTGCCAGCAGTTTGGTGGGGGTGGGAAAACTGTTTTTT	CASSLVGVGKLFF
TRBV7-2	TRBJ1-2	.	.	TGTGCCAGCAGCTTAGAGTATGGCTACACCTTC	CASSLEYGYTF
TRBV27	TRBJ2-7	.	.	TGTGCCAGCAGCAACCTAGGACAGACCTACGAGCAGTACTTC	CASSNLGQTYEQYF
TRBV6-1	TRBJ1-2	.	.	TGTGCCAGCAGTGAAGCAGGGCGAGGCTATGGCTACACCTTC	CASSEAGRGYGYTF
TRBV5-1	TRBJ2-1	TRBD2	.	TGCGCCAGCAGCTTGGAAGGGACTAGCGGGAGGTTGGGCTACAATGAGCAGTTCTTC	CASSLEGTSGRLGYNEQFF
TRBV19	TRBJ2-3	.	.	TGTGCCAGTAGTATGGGGCGAGGGCAGTATTTT	CASSMGRGQYF
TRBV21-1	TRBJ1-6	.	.	TGTGCCAGCAGCAAAGTGGTTACCGGGACGGAGTTTTCCTCACCCCTCCACTTT	CASSKVVTGTEFSSPLHF
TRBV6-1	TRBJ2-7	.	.	TGTGCCAGCAGTGAATGGGGCGGCACAGCAACCTACGAGCAGTACTTC	CASSEWGGTATYEQYF
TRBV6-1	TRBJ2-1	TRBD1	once	TGTGCCAGCAGTGACCCGGGACAGGGGCCATACAATGAGCAGTTCTTC	CASSDPGQGPYNEQFF
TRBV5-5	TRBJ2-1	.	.	TGTGCCAGCAGCGAGGACAGTTTCAATGAGCAGTTCTTC	CASSEDSFNEQFF
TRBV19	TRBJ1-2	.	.	TGTGCCAGTAGTATAGGTTCGGGGAACTATGGCTACACCTTC	CASSIGSGNYGYTF
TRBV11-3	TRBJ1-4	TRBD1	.	TGTGCCAGCAGGAATAGCCCCTCGACAGGGAGGAGGAATGAAAAACTGTTTTTT	CASRNSPSTGRRNEKLFF
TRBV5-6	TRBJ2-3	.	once	TGTGCCAGCACCCCCAACTGGGTTAGCACAGATACGCAGTATTTT	CASTPNWVSTDTQYF
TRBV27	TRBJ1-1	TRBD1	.	TGTGCCAGCAGTAATCAGGGGGGGGGCACTGAAGCTTTCTTT	CASSNQGGGTEAFF
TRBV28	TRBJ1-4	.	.	TGTGCCAGCAGTTTACAAGCAACTAATGAAAAACTGTTTTTT	CASSLQATNEKLFF
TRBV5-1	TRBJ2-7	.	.	TGCGCCAGCAGCTTCGGGAGAGCCGCTTACGAGCAGTACTTC	CASSFGRAAYEQYF
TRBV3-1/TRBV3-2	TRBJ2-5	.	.	TGTGCCAGCAGCCAAGATTGGGGTCAAGAGACCCAGTACTTC	CASSQDWGQETQYF
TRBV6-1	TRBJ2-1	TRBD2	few	TGTGCCAGCAGTGAGACTAGCGGGGGAGGTAATGAGCAGTTCTTC	CASSETSGGGNEQFF
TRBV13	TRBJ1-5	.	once	TGTGCCAGCAGCTTCGGTCGCGGTAGCAATCAGCCCCAGCATTTT	CASSFGRGSNQPQHF
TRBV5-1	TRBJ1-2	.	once	TGCGCCAGCAGCTTGAGGGAGCAGGACTATGGCTACACCTTC	CASSLREQDYGYTF
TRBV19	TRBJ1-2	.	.	TGTGCCAGTAGTCTAAGACAGGCCATCGGGAATGGCTACACCTTC	CASSLRQAIGNGYTF